The 5 T cell receptor beta chains reported below all come from one sample, sequenced in a study of T cell responses to AZD1222 COVID-19 vaccine. Produced via immunoSEQ multiplex PCR; TCRdb's table is partial and in-frame only. In the table there are about 180,000 clones, more than 80% of which are singletons. This specimen consisted of peripheral blood, obtained on day 0 of AZD1222 vaccination. All receptors come from an adult in good health.

This chain links TRBV3-1 (or the pseudogene TRBV3-2) with TRBJ1-4; perhaps TRBD1 as D (6 bases). Trimming removed 1 base from V and 4 bases from J, with 13 bases in between. CDR1 is LGHDT, CDR2 YNNKEL, per germline (reference sequence). The length of the CDR3 is 16 residues. CDR3 protein: CASSQGLGGHNEKLFF. The DNA for the CDR3 is TGTGCCAGCAGCCAAGGACTGGGGGGCCATAATGAAAAACTGTTTTTT.

The chain employs TRBV30 and TRBJ1-2; D remains unclear. V was cut by 0 bases and J by 4 bases, with 6 bases left in between. CDR3 size: 12 residues. Germline V gene data show CDR1 as GTSNPN and CDR2 as SVGIG (reference sequence). DNA of the CDR3: TGTGCCTGGAGTGTAGCAGGCTATGGCTACACCTTC. Protein product: CAWSVAGYGYTF.

The CDR3 protein is CASTEGGSSGYTF. As DNA, the CDR3 is TGTGCCAGCACTGAGGGGGGTTCCTCCGGCTACACCTTC. The genes are TRBV3-1 (or the pseudogene TRBV3-2) and TRBJ1-2; weak D call: TRBD1 (6 bases). The CDR3 covers 13 residues. The V end lost 7 bases, the J end lost 8 bases, and 17 bases lay between the germline ends. The germline CDR1 and CDR2 sequences are LGHDT and YNNKEL (reference sequence).

The DNA for the CDR3 is TGTGCCAGCAGCATTTCACAGGGGCCGAACACTGAAGCTTTCTTT. It is translated as CASSISQGPNTEAFF. The J gene is TRBJ1-1, the V gene TRBV7-9; 7 bases fit TRBD1. The germline V gene encodes CDR1 SEHNR and CDR2 FQNEAQ (reference sequence). V lost 5 bases, J lost 1 base, and 7 bases stayed unmatched. This CDR3 has 15 residues.

The chain carries TRBV27 and TRBJ1-2; 8 bases match TRBD1. Germline V gene data show CDR1 as MNHEY and CDR2 as SMNVEV (reference sequence). The trim removed 5 bases at V and 2 bases at J, leaving 4 bases unmatched. The length of the CDR3 is 14 residues. The CDR3 loop is CASSIRTGNYGYTF. CDR3 sequence (DNA): TGTGCCAGCAGTATAAGGACAGGGAACTATGGCTACACCTTC.